The text below deals with one T cell receptor beta chain. The data originate from a study of T cell repertoires in ileal Crohn's disease. Clones were read by immunoSEQ multiplex PCR, and TCRdb kept only the in-frame ones, dropping some. The repertoire holds over 14,000 clones, roughly four fifths seen once, with around 5.8% in the top ten. Trimming removed 5 bases from V and 6 bases from J; junction bases left unmatched: 10. The germline V gene has CDR1 SGHDT and CDR2 YYEEEE. The CDR3 consists of 16 residues. The source is an adult with Crohn's disease. Sequenced input: ileal tissue. The chain carries TRBV5-6 and TRBJ2-1, with 11 bases matching TRBD2. The CDR3 region is CASRETGTSGLNEQFF. The CDR3 DNA follows: TGTGCCAGCAGAGAAACCGGGACTAGCGGTCTCAATGAGCAGTTCTTC.